A selection of T cell receptor beta chains follows, all from one sample in a study of long-term antiretroviral therapy in people with HIV. Method: immunoSEQ multiplex PCR; TCRdb's copy keeps in-frame clones and lacks some. The table shows 35,000 or so clones, with just under 95% occurring only once. Sequencing used unsorted PBMCs, obtained 4.1 years after starting antiretroviral therapy. The receptors stem from a woman between 50 and 59 years old with HIV. CDR3s include the opening cysteine and the closing phenylalanine or tryptophan. The D gene is left open where the match is weak. Rows may omit the clone size; those that give it use once, few, many or a size class.

J gene | V gene | D gene | clone size | CDR3 DNA | CDR3 protein
TRBJ2-3 | TRBV6-4 | - | - | TGTGCCAGCAGTGACAGTGGGCCGGCAGATACGCAGTATTTT | CASSDSGPADTQYF
TRBJ2-5 | TRBV2 | TRBD2 | - | TGTGCCAGCAGTGAAGGTATAGCGGGGGGCCAAGAGACCCAGTACTTC | CASSEGIAGGQETQYF
TRBJ2-1 | TRBV5-1 | TRBD2 | - | TGCGCCAGCAGCGAACTAGCGGGGGGGGACAATGAGCAGTTCTTC | CASSELAGGDNEQFF
TRBJ1-5 | TRBV6-5 | - | once | TGTGCCAGCAGTTACTCGCGTAATCAGCCCCAGCATTTT | CASSYSRNQPQHF
TRBJ1-2 | TRBV5-1 | TRBD1 | - | TGCGCCAGCAGCGGGGGACAGGGGCAGGGCTACACCTTC | CASSGGQGQGYTF
TRBJ1-2 | TRBV10-3 | TRBD1 | - | TGTGCCATCCGAAGACGGTACGAGGCAGGGGGAAACTATGGCTACACCTTC | CAIRRRYEAGGNYGYTF
TRBJ1-1 | TRBV6-1 | TRBD1 | - | TGTGCCAGCAGTGACGGGGGGCTGGACAGGGGCTGGAGAAACACTGAAGCTTTCTTT | CASSDGGLDRGWRNTEAFF
TRBJ2-5 | TRBV9 | TRBD2 | - | TGTGCCAGCAGCGTAGGGAGCGGGGGCCAAGAGACCCAGTACTTC | CASSVGSGGQETQYF
TRBJ1-6 | TRBV12-5 | - | - | TGTGCTAGTGGGATGAAGTGGTTTGATTCACCCCTCCACTTT | CASGMKWFDSPLHF
TRBJ2-3 | TRBV7-9 | TRBD1 | - | TGTGCCAGCAGCTTAGCGACAGGGGACGCAGATACGCAGTATTTT | CASSLATGDADTQYF
TRBJ2-1 | TRBV27 | - | - | TGTGCCAGCAGCCCCGACAAAATGCCGTACAATGAGCAGTTCTTC | CASSPDKMPYNEQFF
TRBJ2-1 | TRBV2 | TRBD2 | - | TGTGCCAGCAGACGGGAGGGCAATGAGCAGTTCTTC | CASRREGNEQFF
TRBJ2-3 | TRBV2 | - | few | TGTGCCAGCAGTGTACGCGGGGCCGGAGATACGCAGTATTTT | CASSVRGAGDTQYF
TRBJ2-3 | TRBV2 | TRBD2 | - | TGTGCCAGCAGACGGGCGGGGGGCGAGGGCACAGATACGCAGTATTTT | CASRRAGGEGTDTQYF
TRBJ2-5 | TRBV5-6 | TRBD2 | once | TGTGCCAGCAGCTTCTCCGGGACTAGCGGGGGGGGCCCGGAGACCCAGTACTTC | CASSFSGTSGGGPETQYF
TRBJ1-2 | TRBV30 | - | - | TGTGCCTGGGGGGGGGACCCAAACTATGGCTACACCTTC | CAWGGDPNYGYTF
TRBJ1-2 | TRBV7-9 | TRBD1 | - | TGTGCCAGCAGCCGCGGGACAGGGGTAGGCTATGGCTACACCTTC | CASSRGTGVGYGYTF
TRBJ1-1 | TRBV7-9 | TRBD1 | - | TGTGCCAGCAGCTTAACCACAGGGGGCACTGAAGCTTTCTTT | CASSLTTGGTEAFF
TRBJ1-2 | TRBV7-9 | TRBD1 | - | TGTGCCAGCAGCTTAGCAGGGGGCGTTGGCTATGGCTACACCTTC | CASSLAGGVGYGYTF
TRBJ1-2 | TRBV4-3 | - | - | TGCGCCAGCAGCCAGGAGGGCCTTAGGGCGGGTGGCTACACCTTC | CASSQEGLRAGGYTF
TRBJ2-5 | TRBV7-8 | TRBD2 | - | TGTGCCAGCAGCTTACAGACTAGCGGGGTAAAAGAGACCCAGTACTTC | CASSLQTSGVKETQYF
TRBJ1-6 | TRBV5-1 | - | - | TGCGCCAGCAGCTTGGATGGGACGGGCTCACCCCTCCACTTT | CASSLDGTGSPLHF
TRBJ1-2 | TRBV7-2 | - | - | TGTGCCAGCAGCTCCTTCGGGGCGGGGGCGCGGGGCTACACCTTC | CASSSFGAGARGYTF
TRBJ1-5 | TRBV6-4 | - | - | TGTGCCAGCAGTGACGACAGCAATCAGCCCCAGCATTTT | CASSDDSNQPQHF
TRBJ2-7 | TRBV6-5 | - | - | TGTGCCAGCAGTTACGGGCGGGGAGGCGAGCAGTACTTC | CASSYGRGGEQYF
TRBJ1-1 | TRBV27 | - | - | TGTGCCAGCAGCCTCGGTTCGAACACTGAAGCTTTCTTT | CASSLGSNTEAFF
TRBJ2-5 | TRBV9 | - | - | TGTGCCAGCAGCCTCAGTCCTACGGGCGTAGAGACCCAGTACTTC | CASSLSPTGVETQYF
TRBJ2-3 | TRBV7-9 | TRBD2 | few | TGTGCCAGCAGCCAACTAGCGACAGATACGCAGTATTTT | CASSQLATDTQYF
TRBJ1-5 | TRBV5-6 | - | - | TGTGCCAGCAGCTTGTCGTGGGAATATAGCAATCAGCCCCAGCATTTT | CASSLSWEYSNQPQHF
TRBJ1-1 | TRBV11-3 | TRBD1 | - | TGTGCCAGCAGCTGGGACAGGGACACTGAAGCTTTCTTT | CASSWDRDTEAFF
TRBJ1-1 | TRBV7-9 | - | - | TGTGCCAGCAGATCAACGGGTAACACTGAAGCTTTCTTT | CASRSTGNTEAFF
TRBJ2-6 | TRBV7-2 | - | - | TGTGCCAGCAGCTTAGGGCGGGGTTCTGGGGCCAACGTCCTGACTTTC | CASSLGRGSGANVLTF
TRBJ2-1 | TRBV13 | - | - | TGTGCCAGCAGCTACTACAATGAGCAGTTCTTC | CASSYYNEQFF
TRBJ2-5 | TRBV7-7 | - | - | TGTGCTAGCAGCTCCCCCCCGGGAGAGACCCAGTACTTC | CASSSPPGETQYF
TRBJ2-3 | TRBV19 | TRBD2 | - | TGTGCCAGTAGTCAGGGGACTAGCGCAGATACGCAGTATTTT | CASSQGTSADTQYF
TRBJ2-1 | TRBV11-3 | TRBD1 | - | TGTGCCAGCAGCACTGCAGGGACAGGGAACAATGAGCAGTTCTTC | CASSTAGTGNNEQFF
TRBJ2-7 | TRBV30 | - | - | TGTGCCGGAGGAGTAGCCTACGAGCAGTACTTC | CAGGVAYEQYF
TRBJ1-2 | TRBV30 | - | - | TGTGCCTGGAGTTACAGGGTTGGCTACACCTTC | CAWSYRVGYTF
TRBJ1-2 | TRBV7-9 | - | - | TGTGCCAGCAGCTACCCCCGGGAGCCCGCGGCCGGTGGCTACACCTTC | CASSYPREPAAGGYTF
TRBJ2-7 | TRBV4-1 | TRBD1 | - | TGCGCCAGCAGCCAAGTTTTGACAGGGGATTTCTACGAGCAGTACTTC | CASSQVLTGDFYEQYF
TRBJ1-1 | TRBV7-3 | - | once | TGTGCCAGCAGCCCAGGGTCAAAGAACACTGAAGCTTTCTTT | CASSPGSKNTEAFF
TRBJ2-2 | TRBV13 | - | few | TGTGCCAGCAGCTTAGACCTGAACACCGGGGAGCTGTTTTTT | CASSLDLNTGELFF
TRBJ2-3 | TRBV19 | - | once | TGTGCCAGCCGGCGCGGGATTGAGGTAGATACGCAGTATTTT | CASRRGIEVDTQYF
TRBJ1-6 | TRBV7-2 | - | once | TGTGCCAGCAGCTTGAGGAATTCACCCCTCCACTTT | CASSLRNSPLHF
TRBJ1-6 | TRBV6-5 | - | once | TGTGCCAGCAGGACTCGGCAGAACTCACCCCTCCACTTT | CASRTRQNSPLHF
TRBJ1-2 | TRBV9 | - | - | TGTGCCAGCAGCCGACGGGACATCGCGGGAGGCTACACCTTC | CASSRRDIAGGYTF
TRBJ1-5 | TRBV2 | TRBD1 | - | TGTGCCAGCAGTGGACAGGGGGCAGGCAATCAGCCCCAGCATTTT | CASSGQGAGNQPQHF
TRBJ2-3 | TRBV5-1 | - | - | TGCGCCAGCAGCACCCAACTAGCACCAGATACGCAGTATTTT | CASSTQLAPDTQYF
TRBJ2-2 | TRBV7-3 | - | once | TGTGCCAGCAGCCCCCCTGCGGGGAACGCCGGGGAGCTGTTTTTT | CASSPPAGNAGELFF
TRBJ2-3 | TRBV7-3 | TRBD2 | once | TGTGCCAGCAGCTTAAGGACTAGCGGGGCAGGGGGTACGCAGTATTTT | CASSLRTSGAGGTQYF